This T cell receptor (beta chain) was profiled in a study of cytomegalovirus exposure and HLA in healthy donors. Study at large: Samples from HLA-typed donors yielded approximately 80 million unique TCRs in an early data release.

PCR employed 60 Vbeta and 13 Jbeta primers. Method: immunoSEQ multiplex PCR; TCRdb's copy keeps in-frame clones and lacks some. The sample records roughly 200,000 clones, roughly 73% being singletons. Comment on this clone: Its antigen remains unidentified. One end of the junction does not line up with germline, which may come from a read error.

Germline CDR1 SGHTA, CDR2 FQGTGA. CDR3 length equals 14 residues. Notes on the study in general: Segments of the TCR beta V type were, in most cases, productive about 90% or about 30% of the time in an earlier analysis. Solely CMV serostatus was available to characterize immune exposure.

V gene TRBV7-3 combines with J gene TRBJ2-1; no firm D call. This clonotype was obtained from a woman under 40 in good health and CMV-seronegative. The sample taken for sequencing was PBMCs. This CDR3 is CASSPPYSDNEQFF. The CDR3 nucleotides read TGTGCCAGCAGCCCCCCCTACTCCGACAATGAGCAGTTCTTC.